The clone carrying this T cell receptor (beta chain) occurred a few times. The sample comes from a study of cytomegalovirus exposure and HLA in healthy donors. Primers included in the PCR were 60 Vbeta and 13 Jbeta primers. Repertoires were generated with immunoSEQ multiplex PCR, while TCRdb's copy carries only in-frame clones and drops some. The table has about 110,000 clones, more than 65% seen once. This TCR was recovered from a male donor in good health and CMV-seronegative. The sequenced sample consisted of PBMCs.

The DNA for the CDR3 is TGTGCCGGTCACGGGCAGTACTTC. Protein sequence: CAGHGQYF. The J gene is TRBJ2-7, the V gene TRBV25-1; D is uncertain. Germline CDR1 and CDR2: MGHDK and SYGVNS. The CDR3 loop spans 8 amino acids. Trimming shortened V by 11 bases and J by 9 bases, and 8 bases separated the two germline ends.